Shown below are 15 T cell receptor beta chains from a single sample sequenced in a study. TCRdb reprocessed the 5' RACE reads via MiXCR and lists one record per CDR3 protein. The data hold nearly 55,000 distinct CDR3 sequences, with roughly 15% observed a single time. What was sequenced was naive CD4+ T cells sorted from blood. Subset noted: naive CD4+ T cells, CD4+CD45RA+CD25-. These receptors came from a female donor with breast cancer.

The chain carries TRBV5-1 and TRBJ2-3; TRBD1 might be the D (5 bases). CDR3 length equals 17 residues. Germline V gene data show CDR1 as SGHRS and CDR2 as YFSETQ. V lost 0 bases, J lost 1 base, and 15 bases lay in between. CDR3 loop: CASSLDLAGSGTDTQYF. Written as DNA, the CDR3 is TGCGCCAGCAGCTTGGACCTGGCAGGGTCGGGCACAGATACGCAGTATTTT.

This clonotype appeared a few times. This chain connects TRBV4-1 to TRBJ2-7, with 14 positions matching TRBD2. The CDR3 loop spans 15 amino acids. The junction had 2 bases not matched to a gene; V was cut back by 2 bases and J by 5 bases. Germline lookup yields CDR1 MGHRA and CDR2 YSYEKL. The CDR3 is CASSQLGLAGDEQYF. Here the CDR3 DNA reads TGCGCCAGCAGCCAATTGGGACTAGCGGGAGACGAGCAGTACTTC.

Comment on this clonotype: A much bigger clone sits one base away, suggesting this may be a read error. This chain joins TRBV5-1 and TRBJ2-1, with 12 positions matching TRBD2. The CDR3 sequence is 17 residues long. Per the germline V gene, CDR1 is SGHRS and CDR2 is YFSETQ. CDR3 DNA: TGCGCCAGCAGTTATATCGGACTAGCGGGGATATACAATGAGCCGTTCTTC. This codes for CASSYIGLAGIYNEPFF.

CDR3 DNA sequence: TGTGCCAGCAGCTTGGCCTACCCAACGGGATATACGCAGTATTTT. Its protein is CASSLAYPTGYTQYF. The chain recombines TRBV5-8 with TRBJ2-3, with D maybe TRBD2 (5 bases). This CDR3 is built from 15 residues. V lost 0 bases, J lost 7 bases, and 15 bases lay in between. From germline, CDR1 is SGHTS and CDR2 YDEGEE.

The chain is built from TRBV12-3 or TRBV12-4 and TRBJ2-3; D is possibly TRBD1 (5 bases). This CDR3 contains 13 residues. V was trimmed by 11 bases and J by 3 bases, leaving 15 bases between them. The CDR3, as DNA: TGTGCCTGCCGGGTCCAGGGTACAGATACGCAGTATTTT. Amino acid sequence: CACRVQGTDTQYF.

Concerning this clonotype: A much larger clone differs from this one at a single base, so this may be a read error. The J gene is TRBJ1-5, the V gene TRBV12-3 or TRBV12-4, with D unclear. The CDR3 runs 12 residues. As DNA, the CDR3 is TGTGACAGCAGTTTAGACAATCAGCCCCAGCATTTT. The encoded protein is CDSSLDNQPQHF.

V gene TRBV3-1 combines with J gene TRBJ2-7; 10 bases match TRBD2. Trimming removed 3 bases from V and 2 bases from J; junction bases left unmatched: 7. Germline V gene sequence: CDR1 LGHDT, CDR2 YNNKEL (reference sequence). The CDR3 covers 16 residues. The CDR3 loop reads CASSQNRLAGTYEQYF. The CDR3 nucleotides read TGTGCCAGCAGCCAGAATCGACTAGCGGGCACCTACGAGCAGTACTTC.

The rearrangement uses TRBV6-5 and TRBJ2-7; no clear D. In germline, CDR1 is MNHEY, CDR2 SVGAGI. This CDR3 contains 12 residues. Trimming cost V 5 bases and J 6 bases, with 11 bases left between them. CDR3 amino acids: CASSDQTGEQYF. In DNA, the CDR3 is TGTGCCAGCAGTGACCAAACCGGCGAGCAGTACTTC.

V gene TRBV5-1 combines with J gene TRBJ2-7; either TRBD1 or TRBD2 may supply D (5 bases each). The ends were cut back, 0 bases at V and 3 bases at J, with 16 bases in the middle. The CDR3 totals 16 residues. Per the germline V gene, CDR1 is SGHRS and CDR2 is YFSETQ. The CDR3, as DNA: TGCGCCAGCAGCTTGGATGGGACGTTGGGGCACTACGAGCAGTACTTC. Protein product: CASSLDGTLGHYEQYF.

This clonotype showed up just a few times. J is TRBJ2-7 and V is TRBV5-1; D unresolved. The V end lost 0 bases, the J end lost 0 bases, and 13 bases lay between the germline ends. This CDR3 region has 16 residues. CDR1 is SGHRS and CDR2 is YFSETQ in the germline V gene. CDR3 bases: TGCGCCAGCAGCTTGGTCGCAGGCGCTAGCTCCTACGAGCAGTACTTC. Protein product: CASSLVAGASSYEQYF.

The rearrangement joins TRBV9 to TRBJ2-1, with TRBD2 identical over 11 bases. This CDR3 is built from 18 residues. Germline assignment: CDR1 SGDLS and CDR2 YYNGEE. The V and J ends lost 0 bases and 2 bases, in that order; junction bases with no gene match: 7. The CDR3 DNA follows: TGTGCCAGCAGCGTAGACTCTCTAGCGGGAGGACCCTACAATGAGCAGTTCTTC. It is translated as CASSVDSLAGGPYNEQFF.

Many counts were recorded for this clonotype. The rearrangement links TRBV4-1 to TRBJ2-1; 10 bases are a match to TRBD1. V trimming: 7 bases; J trimming: 6 bases; junction bases outside the gene matches: 6. This CDR3 is 14 amino acids long. Germline V gene sequence: CDR1 MGHRA, CDR2 YSYEKL. DNA of the CDR3: TGCGCCAGCAAGGACAGGGGGAACGGCAATGAGCAGTTCTTC. Its translation: CASKDRGNGNEQFF.

This clonotype was seen only a few times. V gene TRBV5-1 combines with J gene TRBJ2-1; maybe TRBD2 (5 bases). Looked up from germline, CDR1 is SGHRS and CDR2 is YFSETQ. CDR3 length: 14 amino acids. V lost 5 bases and J 8 bases, leaving 17 bases between the germline ends. CDR3 sequence: CASRTGPTGDEQFF. CDR3 in DNA: TGCGCCAGCAGAACCGGGCCCACCGGGGATGAGCAGTTCTTC. Full variable domain (outside the CDR3, taken from reference TRBV5-1 and TRBJ2-1): KAGVTQTPRYLIKTRGQQVTLSCSPISGHRSVSWYQQTPGQGLQFLFEYFSETQRNKGNFPGRFSGRQFSNSRSEMNVSTLELGDSALYLCASRTGPTGDEQFFGPGTRLTVL.

Regarding this clonotype: With a much larger clone just one base away, this may be a read error. The chain joins TRBV28 to TRBJ2-5, with D possibly being TRBD1 or TRBD2 (6 bases each). Germline V gene sequence: CDR1 MDHEN, CDR2 SYDVKM. The CDR3 length is 14 residues. CDR3 protein: CARSRPGAWETQYF. The CDR3 bases are TGTGCCCGCAGTCGTCCGGGGGCATGGGAGACCCAGTACTTC.

This clonotype was found a few times. The chain has TRBV29-1 and TRBJ2-7; D call uncertain. The V end lost 7 bases, the J end lost 0 bases, and 7 bases lay between the germline ends. Germline V gene sequence: CDR1 SQVTM, CDR2 ANQGSEA. This CDR3 has 11 amino acids. CDR3 region: CSAESSYEQYF. Written as DNA, the CDR3 is TGCAGCGCCGAAAGCTCCTACGAGCAGTACTTC.